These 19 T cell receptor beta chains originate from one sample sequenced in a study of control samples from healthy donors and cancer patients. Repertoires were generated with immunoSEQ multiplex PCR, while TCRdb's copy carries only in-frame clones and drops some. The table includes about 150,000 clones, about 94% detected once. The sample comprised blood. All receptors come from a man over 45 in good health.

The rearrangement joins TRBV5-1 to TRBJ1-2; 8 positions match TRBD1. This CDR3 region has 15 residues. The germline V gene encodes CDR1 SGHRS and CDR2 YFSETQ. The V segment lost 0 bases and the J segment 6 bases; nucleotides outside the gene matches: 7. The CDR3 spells CASSLEGRGPDGYTF. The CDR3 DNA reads TGCGCCAGCAGCTTGGAGGGCAGGGGGCCGGATGGCTACACCTTC.

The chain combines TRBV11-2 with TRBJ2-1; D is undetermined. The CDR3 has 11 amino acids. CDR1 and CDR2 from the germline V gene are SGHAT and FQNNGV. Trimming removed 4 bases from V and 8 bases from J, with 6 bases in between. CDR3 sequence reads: CASSSRDEQFF. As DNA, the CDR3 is TGTGCCAGCAGCTCCCGGGATGAGCAGTTCTTC. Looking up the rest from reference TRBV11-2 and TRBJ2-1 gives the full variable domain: EAGVAQSPRYKIIEKRQSVAFWCNPISGHATLYWYQQILGQGPKLLIQFQNNGVVDDSQLPKDRFSAERLKGVDSTLKIQPAKLEDSAVYLCASSSRDEQFFGPGTRLTVL.

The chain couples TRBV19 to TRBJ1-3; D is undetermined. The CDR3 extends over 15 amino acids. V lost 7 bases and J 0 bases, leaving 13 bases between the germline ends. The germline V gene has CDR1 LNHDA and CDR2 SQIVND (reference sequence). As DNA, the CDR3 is TGTGCCAGTACGCAAACGGTGGCCTCTGGAAACACCATATATTTT. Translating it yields CASTQTVASGNTIYF.

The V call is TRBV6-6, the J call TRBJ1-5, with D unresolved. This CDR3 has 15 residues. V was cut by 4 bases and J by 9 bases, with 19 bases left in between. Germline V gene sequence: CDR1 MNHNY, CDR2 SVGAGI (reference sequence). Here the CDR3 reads CASSSPAVPNGPQHF. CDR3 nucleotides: TGTGCCAGCAGTTCCCCTGCAGTGCCGAATGGGCCCCAGCATTTT.

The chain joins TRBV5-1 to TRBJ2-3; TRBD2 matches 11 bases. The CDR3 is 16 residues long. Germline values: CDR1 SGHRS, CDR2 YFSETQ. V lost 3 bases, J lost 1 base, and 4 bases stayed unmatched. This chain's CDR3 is CASSSSLAGGTDTQYF. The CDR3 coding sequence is TGCGCCAGCAGCTCGTCACTAGCGGGAGGCACAGATACGCAGTATTTT.

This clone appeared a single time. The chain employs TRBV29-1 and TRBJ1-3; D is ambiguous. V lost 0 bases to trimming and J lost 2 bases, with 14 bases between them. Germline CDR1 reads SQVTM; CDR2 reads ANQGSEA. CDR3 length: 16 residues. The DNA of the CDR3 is TGCAGCGTTGAAGATCGCTCGGGAGAGGCTGGAAACACCATATATTTT. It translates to CSVEDRSGEAGNTIYF.

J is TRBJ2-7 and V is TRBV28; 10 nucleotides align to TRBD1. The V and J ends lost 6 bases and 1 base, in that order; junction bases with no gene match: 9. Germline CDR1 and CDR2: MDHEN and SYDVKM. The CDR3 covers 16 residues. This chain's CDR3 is CASSRDRGRRSYEQYF. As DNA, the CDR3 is TGTGCCAGCAGCCGGGACAGGGGTCGTAGGTCCTACGAGCAGTACTTC.

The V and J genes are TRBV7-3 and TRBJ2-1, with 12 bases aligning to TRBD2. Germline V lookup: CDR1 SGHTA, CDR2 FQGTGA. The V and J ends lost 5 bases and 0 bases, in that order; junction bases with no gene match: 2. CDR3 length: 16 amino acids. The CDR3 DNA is TGTGCCAGCAGCACGACTAGCGGGAGCTCCTACAATGAGCAGTTCTTC. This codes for CASSTTSGSSYNEQFF.

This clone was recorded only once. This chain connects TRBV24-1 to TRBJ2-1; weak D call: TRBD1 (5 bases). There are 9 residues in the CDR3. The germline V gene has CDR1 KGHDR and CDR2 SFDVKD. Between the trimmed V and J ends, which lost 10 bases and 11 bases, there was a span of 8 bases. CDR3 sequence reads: CATQEQQFF. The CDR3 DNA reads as TGTGCCACACAGGAGCAGCAGTTCTTC.

The CDR3 nucleotides read TGCGCCAGCAGCTTAATGACAGGTTCTGACGAGCAGTACTTC. This codes for CASSLMTGSDEQYF. The rearrangement joins TRBV5-1 to TRBJ2-7, with D perhaps matching TRBD1 (6 bases). From germline, CDR1 is SGHRS and CDR2 YFSETQ. V dropped 2 bases and J dropped 5 bases, with 14 bases sitting between them. The CDR3 totals 14 residues.

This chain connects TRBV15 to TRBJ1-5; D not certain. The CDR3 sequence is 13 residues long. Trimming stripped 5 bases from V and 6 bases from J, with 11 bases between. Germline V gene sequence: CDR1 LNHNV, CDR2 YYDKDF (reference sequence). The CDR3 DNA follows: TGTGCCACCAGCTACGCTGATGGTCAGCCCCAGCATTTT. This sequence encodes CATSYADGQPQHF. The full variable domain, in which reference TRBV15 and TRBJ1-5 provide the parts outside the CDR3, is DAMVIQNPRYQVTQFGKPVTLSCSQTLNHNVMYWYQQKSSQAPKLLFHYYDKDFNNEADTPDNFQSRRPNTSFCFLDIRSPGLGDTAMYLCATSYADGQPQHFGDGTRLSIL.

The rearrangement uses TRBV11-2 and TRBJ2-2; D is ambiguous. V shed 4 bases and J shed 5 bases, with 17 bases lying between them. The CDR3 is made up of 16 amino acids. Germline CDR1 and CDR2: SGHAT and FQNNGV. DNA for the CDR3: TGTGCCAGCAGCTCCTCATCTATCTTTGGGACCGGGGAGCTGTTTTTT. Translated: CASSSSSIFGTGELFF.

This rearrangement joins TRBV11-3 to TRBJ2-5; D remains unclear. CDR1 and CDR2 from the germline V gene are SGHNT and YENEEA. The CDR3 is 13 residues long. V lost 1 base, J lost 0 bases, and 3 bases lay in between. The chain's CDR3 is CASSLVNQETQYF. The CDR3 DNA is TGTGCCAGCAGCTTAGTCAACCAAGAGACCCAGTACTTC.

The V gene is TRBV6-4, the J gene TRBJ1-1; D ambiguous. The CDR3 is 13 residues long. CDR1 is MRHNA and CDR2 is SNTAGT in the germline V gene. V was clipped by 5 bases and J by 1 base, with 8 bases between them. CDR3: CASSINKNTEAFF. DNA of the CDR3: TGTGCCAGCAGTATCAACAAGAACACTGAAGCTTTCTTT.

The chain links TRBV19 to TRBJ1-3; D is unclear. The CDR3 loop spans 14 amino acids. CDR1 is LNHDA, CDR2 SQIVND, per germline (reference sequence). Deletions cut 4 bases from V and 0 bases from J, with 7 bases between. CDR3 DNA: TGTGCCAGTAGTAAGCCGCACTCTGGAAACACCATATATTTT. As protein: CASSKPHSGNTIYF.

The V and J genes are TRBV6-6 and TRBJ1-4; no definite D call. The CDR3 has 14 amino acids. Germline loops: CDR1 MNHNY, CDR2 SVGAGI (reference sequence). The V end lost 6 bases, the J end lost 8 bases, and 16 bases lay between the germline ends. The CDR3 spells CASRVRTLTEKLFF. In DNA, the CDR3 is TGTGCCAGCAGAGTCCGGACCCTAACAGAAAAACTGTTTTTT.

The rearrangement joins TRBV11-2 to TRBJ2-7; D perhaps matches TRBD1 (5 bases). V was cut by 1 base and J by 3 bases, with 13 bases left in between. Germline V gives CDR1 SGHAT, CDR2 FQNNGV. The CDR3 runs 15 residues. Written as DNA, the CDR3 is TGTGCCAGCAGCTTAGTAGGTGGGGCTCGCTACGAGCAGTACTTC. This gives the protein CASSLVGGARYEQYF.

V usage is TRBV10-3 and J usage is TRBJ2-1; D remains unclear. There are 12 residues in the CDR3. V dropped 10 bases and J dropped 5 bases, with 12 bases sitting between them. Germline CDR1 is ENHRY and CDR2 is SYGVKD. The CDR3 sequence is CATRTLNNEQFF. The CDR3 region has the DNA TGTGCCACCAGGACCCTTAACAATGAGCAGTTCTTC.

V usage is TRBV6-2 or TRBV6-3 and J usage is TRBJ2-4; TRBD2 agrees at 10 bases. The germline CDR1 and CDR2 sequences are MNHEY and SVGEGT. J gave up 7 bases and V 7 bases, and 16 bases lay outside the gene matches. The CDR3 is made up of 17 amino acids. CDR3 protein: CASTPLELAGRWNIQYF. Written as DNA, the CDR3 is TGTGCCAGCACCCCCCTCGAACTAGCGGGAAGGTGGAACATTCAGTACTTC.